The rows below give T cell receptor beta chains drawn from one sample of a study of T cells in Graves' hyperthyroidism and ophthalmopathy. TCRdb recomputed calls from the multiplex PCR reads with MiXCR, one row per CDR3 protein. The data show 150,000 to 200,000 distinct CDR3 sequences, 9.4% seen once. Sequences were obtained from blood. The receptors stem from a woman aged 18-29 years with Graves' hyperthyroidism that later progressed to Graves' ophthalmopathy. The CDR3 runs from the conserved cysteine through the conserved F or W. A D gene is named only where the DNA matches it firmly. Some rows have no size entry. The others give once, few or many, or a class for an expanded clone.

DNA: TGTGCCAGCAGCCATAGAGGGGTTTTCAATGAGCAGTTCTTC
CDR3: CASSHRGVFNEQFF
D: -
J: TRBJ2-1
length: 14
size: many
V: TRBV7-8

DNA: TGCGCCAGCAGCCCCCATTCAGGATCCACTGAAGCTTTCTTT
CDR3: CASSPHSGSTEAFF
D: -
J: TRBJ1-1
length: 14
size: many
V: TRBV5-1

DNA: TGTGCCAGCAGCTGGGTTAGCGGGGGGGCCCGGAATGAGCAGTTCTTC
CDR3: CASSWVSGGARNEQFF
D: TRBD2
J: TRBJ2-1
length: 16
size: few
V: TRBV7-6

DNA: TGTGCCAGCAGCGTACAGGACGGTGCCTCAAACTCTGGAAACACCATATATTTT
CDR3: CASSVQDGASNSGNTIYF
D: -
J: TRBJ1-3
length: 18
size: -
V: TRBV9

DNA: TGCGCCAGCAGCCAAGCTCCTTTGAGGACTAGCGGGAAACACTACGAGCAGTACTTC
CDR3: CASSQAPLRTSGKHYEQYF
D: TRBD2
J: TRBJ2-7
length: 19
size: few
V: TRBV4-1

DNA: TGCAGCTTCCGACAGGGGACGATGGAGACCCAGTACTTC
CDR3: CSFRQGTMETQYF
D: TRBD1
J: TRBJ2-5
length: 13
size: many
V: TRBV29-1

DNA: TGTGCCAGCTCACCGGACGGAGCTAACTATGGCTACACCTTC
CDR3: CASSPDGANYGYTF
D: -
J: TRBJ1-2
length: 14
size: many
V: TRBV18

DNA: TGCAGTGCTAGTCCCCGGACTGTAAACTCCTACGAGCAGTACTTC
CDR3: CSASPRTVNSYEQYF
D: -
J: TRBJ2-7
length: 15
size: many
V: TRBV20-1

DNA: TGTGCCAGCAGTTCCCCGGGACGAGGCTACGAGCAGTACTTC
CDR3: CASSSPGRGYEQYF
D: -
J: TRBJ2-7
length: 14
size: many
V: TRBV12-3/TRBV12-4

DNA: TGTGCCAGCAGTTACAGCGGCGAAGGTACCGGAAACACCATATATTTT
CDR3: CASSYSGEGTGNTIYF
D: -
J: TRBJ1-3
length: 16
size: many
V: TRBV6-5

DNA: TGCGCCAGCAGCCTAGCGGGAGGTCGTGGTGAGCAGTTCTTC
CDR3: CASSLAGGRGEQFF
D: TRBD2
J: TRBJ2-1
length: 14
size: many
V: TRBV5-1

DNA: TGCAGTGCTAGAGATAAGGTTCGGGGGCGTCAGCCCCAGCATTTT
CDR3: CSARDKVRGRQPQHF
D: -
J: TRBJ1-5
length: 15
size: -
V: TRBV20-1

DNA: TGCGCCAGCAGCCGGGCAGGGGGCTATAATTCACCCCTCCACTTT
CDR3: CASSRAGGYNSPLHF
D: TRBD1
J: TRBJ1-6
length: 15
size: -
V: TRBV4-1

DNA: TGCGCCAGCAGCCAAATAAGACAGGGGGCACTTGGCTACACCTTC
CDR3: CASSQIRQGALGYTF
D: TRBD1
J: TRBJ1-2
length: 15
size: many
V: TRBV4-1

DNA: TGTGCCAGTAGTATCAAAGTGAACACTGAAGCTTTCTTT
CDR3: CASSIKVNTEAFF
D: -
J: TRBJ1-1
length: 13
size: many
V: TRBV19

DNA: TGTGCCAGCAGCCCGGGACAGGGGGCGAGCTACACCTTC
CDR3: CASSPGQGASYTF
D: TRBD1
J: TRBJ1-2
length: 13
size: few
V: TRBV7-3

DNA: TGTGCCAGCAGTTTTTTGGGATATCAAGCTTTCTTT
CDR3: CASSFLGYQAFF
D: -
J: TRBJ1-1
length: 12
size: many
V: TRBV12-3/TRBV12-4

DNA: TGTGCCAGCAGTTACTCGAGGAACTCCCAGCCCCAGCATTTT
CDR3: CASSYSRNSQPQHF
D: -
J: TRBJ1-5
length: 14
size: few
V: TRBV6-6

DNA: TGTGCCAGCTCACCCCCCAGCTCCAGCGAGCAGTACTTC
CDR3: CASSPPSSSEQYF
D: -
J: TRBJ2-7
length: 13
size: many
V: TRBV18

DNA: TGTGCCAGCAGTGAGCAGACAGGGGTTATCTACGAGCAGTACTTC
CDR3: CASSEQTGVIYEQYF
D: TRBD1
J: TRBJ2-7
length: 15
size: many
V: TRBV6-1

DNA: TGTGCCAGCAGCTTAGGTCGCTTGTACCGTAATGAAAAACTGTTTTTT
CDR3: CASSLGRLYRNEKLFF
D: -
J: TRBJ1-4
length: 16
size: once
V: TRBV11-2

DNA: TGTGCCTGGAGTGTACTCTTCGGGAGGGGGGGTGAGCAGTTCTTC
CDR3: CAWSVLFGRGGEQFF
D: TRBD2
J: TRBJ2-1
length: 15
size: many
V: TRBV30

DNA: TGTGCCAGCAGTCCTCAGGGATTAGCTAATGAAAAACTGTTTTTT
CDR3: CASSPQGLANEKLFF
D: -
J: TRBJ1-4
length: 15
size: many
V: TRBV12-3/TRBV12-4

DNA: TGTGCCAGCAGCCGAGACTATACCCAAGAGACCCAGTACTTC
CDR3: CASSRDYTQETQYF
D: -
J: TRBJ2-5
length: 14
size: many
V: TRBV11-1

DNA: TGTGCCAGCACCCCCACGGACGGTGACTATGGCTACACCTTC
CDR3: CASTPTDGDYGYTF
D: -
J: TRBJ1-2
length: 14
size: many
V: TRBV7-9

DNA: TGTGTCAGCAGTTATGGGGAGACCCAGTACTTC
CDR3: CVSSYGETQYF
D: -
J: TRBJ2-5
length: 11
size: -
V: TRBV6-5

DNA: TGTGCCAGCAGCCAAGGTGCTGAAGCTTTCTTT
CDR3: CASSQGAEAFF
D: -
J: TRBJ1-1
length: 11
size: many
V: TRBV6-1

DNA: TGTGCCAGCAGTGTTACTAGCGGGCCCTACAATGAGCAGTTCTTC
CDR3: CASSVTSGPYNEQFF
D: TRBD2
J: TRBJ2-1
length: 15
size: few
V: TRBV6-1

DNA: TGCGCCAGCAGCCAAGGCTGGGGGAATTGGAATGAGCAGTTCTTC
CDR3: CASSQGWGNWNEQFF
D: -
J: TRBJ2-1
length: 15
size: -
V: TRBV4-1

DNA: TGTGCCAGCAGTGAACGAGGGACCTATGGCTACACCTTC
CDR3: CASSERGTYGYTF
D: -
J: TRBJ1-2
length: 13
size: many
V: TRBV6-1

DNA: TGCGCCAGCAGCACGCTGAGCGGGGGGGCTACAGATACGCAGTATTTT
CDR3: CASSTLSGGATDTQYF
D: TRBD2
J: TRBJ2-3
length: 16
size: -
V: TRBV4-1

DNA: TGTGCCAGCAGCCAAGATTTTAGCGGGGGAAGTAATGAGCAGTTCTTC
CDR3: CASSQDFSGGSNEQFF
D: TRBD2
J: TRBJ2-1
length: 16
size: -
V: TRBV4-2

DNA: TGTGCCAGCAGCTTGGGGGGACGGGGGACTATGAACACTGAAGCTTTCTTT
CDR3: CASSLGGRGTMNTEAFF
D: -
J: TRBJ1-1
length: 17
size: few
V: TRBV5-6

DNA: TGCAGTGCTTCCGGGAGTTCCTACGAGCAGTACTTC
CDR3: CSASGSSYEQYF
D: -
J: TRBJ2-7
length: 12
size: many
V: TRBV20-1

DNA: TGTGCCAGCAGCCAAGAAGCGGGGGGGTACAATGAGCAGTTCTTC
CDR3: CASSQEAGGYNEQFF
D: TRBD2
J: TRBJ2-1
length: 15
size: -
V: TRBV4-2

DNA: TGTGCCTGGATCTATTTGGACACTGAAGCTTTCTTT
CDR3: CAWIYLDTEAFF
D: -
J: TRBJ1-1
length: 12
size: many
V: TRBV30

DNA: TGTGCCAGCAGTGACTTTGGAAGGGGGACGATTAACCCCCAGCATTTT
CDR3: CASSDFGRGTINPQHF
D: -
J: TRBJ1-5
length: 16
size: many
V: TRBV12-3/TRBV12-4

DNA: TGCGCCAGCAGCCCCGGACTGCTAGCCAGCAATGAGCAGTTCTTC
CDR3: CASSPGLLASNEQFF
D: -
J: TRBJ2-1
length: 15
size: -
V: TRBV4-1

DNA: TGTGCCAGCAGCTTGGGGGGGACGGCAACTAATGAAAAACTGTTTTTT
CDR3: CASSLGGTATNEKLFF
D: -
J: TRBJ1-4
length: 16
size: -
V: TRBV5-5

DNA: TGTGCCAGCAGCCCCGGGCCTCAGGGAGGGGAGACCCAGTACTTC
CDR3: CASSPGPQGGETQYF
D: TRBD2
J: TRBJ2-5
length: 15
size: many
V: TRBV3-1

DNA: TGTGCCAGCAGCAGTACCACTTGGACAGAACATTACAATGAGCAGTTCTTC
CDR3: CASSSTTWTEHYNEQFF
D: -
J: TRBJ2-1
length: 17
size: few
V: TRBV14

DNA: TGTGCCAGCTCACCAGCGATCGGACAGGGCTCTGGAAACACCATATATTTT
CDR3: CASSPAIGQGSGNTIYF
D: TRBD1
J: TRBJ1-3
length: 17
size: few
V: TRBV18

DNA: TGTGCCAGCAGTGAAGCCTGGGGTCTGCGCTACAATGAGCAGTTCTTC
CDR3: CASSEAWGLRYNEQFF
D: -
J: TRBJ2-1
length: 16
size: many
V: TRBV2

DNA: TGCAGTGCTAGTCTTGGGACTAGCGGGAGCACAGATACGCAGTATTTT
CDR3: CSASLGTSGSTDTQYF
D: TRBD2
J: TRBJ2-3
length: 16
size: many
V: TRBV20-1

DNA: TGTGCCAGCAGCCTACCAGGAAGCACTGAAGCTTTCTTT
CDR3: CASSLPGSTEAFF
D: -
J: TRBJ1-1
length: 13
size: many
V: TRBV3-1

DNA: TGTGCCAGCAGCTTGGCCTCGGATAGGGGCTACACCTTC
CDR3: CASSLASDRGYTF
D: -
J: TRBJ1-2
length: 13
size: many
V: TRBV5-6

DNA: TGTGCCAGCAGCTTGGGGGTTTCCGACATTCAGTACTTC
CDR3: CASSLGVSDIQYF
D: -
J: TRBJ2-4
length: 13
size: many
V: TRBV5-6

DNA: TGCGCCAGCAGCTTGGGGGACAGCCAAGAGACCCAGTACTTC
CDR3: CASSLGDSQETQYF
D: TRBD1
J: TRBJ2-5
length: 14
size: many
V: TRBV5-1

DNA: TGTGCCAGTAGTGCCCCAGGTAGGGGCGAGCAGTACTTC
CDR3: CASSAPGRGEQYF
D: -
J: TRBJ2-7
length: 13
size: few
V: TRBV19